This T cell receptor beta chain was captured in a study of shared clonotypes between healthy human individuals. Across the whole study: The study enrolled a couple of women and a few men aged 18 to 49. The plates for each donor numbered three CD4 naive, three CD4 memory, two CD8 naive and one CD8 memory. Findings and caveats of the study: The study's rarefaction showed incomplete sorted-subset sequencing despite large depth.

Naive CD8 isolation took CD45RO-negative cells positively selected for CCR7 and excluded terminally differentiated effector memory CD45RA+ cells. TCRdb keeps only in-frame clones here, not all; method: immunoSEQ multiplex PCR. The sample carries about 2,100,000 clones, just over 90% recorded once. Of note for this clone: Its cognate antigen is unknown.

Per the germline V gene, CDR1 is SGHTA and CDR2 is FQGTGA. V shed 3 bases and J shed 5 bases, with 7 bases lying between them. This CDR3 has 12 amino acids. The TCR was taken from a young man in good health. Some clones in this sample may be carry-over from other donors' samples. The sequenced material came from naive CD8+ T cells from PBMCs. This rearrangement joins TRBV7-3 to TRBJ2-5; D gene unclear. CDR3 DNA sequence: TGTGCCAGCAGCTTCGATGGGGAGACCCAGTACTTC. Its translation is CASSFDGETQYF. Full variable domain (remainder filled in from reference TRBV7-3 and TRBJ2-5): GAGVSQTPSNKVTEKGKYVELRCDPISGHTALYWYRQSLGQGPEFLIYFQGTGAADDSGLPNDRFFAVRPEGSVSTLKIQRTERGDSAVYLCASSFDGETQYFGPGTRLLVL.